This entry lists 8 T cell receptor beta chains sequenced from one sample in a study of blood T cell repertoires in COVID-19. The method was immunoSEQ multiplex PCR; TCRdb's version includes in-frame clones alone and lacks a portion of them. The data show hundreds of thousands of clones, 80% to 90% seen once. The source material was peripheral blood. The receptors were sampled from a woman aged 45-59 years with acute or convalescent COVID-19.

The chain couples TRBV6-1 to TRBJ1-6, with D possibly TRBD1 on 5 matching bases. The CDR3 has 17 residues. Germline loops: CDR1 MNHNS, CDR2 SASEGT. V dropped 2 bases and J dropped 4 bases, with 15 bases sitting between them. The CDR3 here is CASSEWAGQSYNSPLHF. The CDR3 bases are TGTGCCAGCAGTGAATGGGCAGGGCAATCATATAATTCACCCCTCCACTTT.

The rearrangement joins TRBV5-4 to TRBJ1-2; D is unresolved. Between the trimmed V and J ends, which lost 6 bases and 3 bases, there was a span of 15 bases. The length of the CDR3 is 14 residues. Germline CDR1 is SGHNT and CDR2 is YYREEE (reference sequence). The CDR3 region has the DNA TGTGCCAGCACCTCCGGGTCCCGGGACTATGGCTACACCTTC. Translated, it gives CASTSGSRDYGYTF.

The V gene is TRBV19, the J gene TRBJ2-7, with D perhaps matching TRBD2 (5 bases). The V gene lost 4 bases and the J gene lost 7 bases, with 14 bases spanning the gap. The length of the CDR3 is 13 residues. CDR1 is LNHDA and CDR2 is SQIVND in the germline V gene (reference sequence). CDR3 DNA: TGTGCCAGTAGTACCAGAGGGCCCGGGGAGCAGTACTTC. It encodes CASSTRGPGEQYF.

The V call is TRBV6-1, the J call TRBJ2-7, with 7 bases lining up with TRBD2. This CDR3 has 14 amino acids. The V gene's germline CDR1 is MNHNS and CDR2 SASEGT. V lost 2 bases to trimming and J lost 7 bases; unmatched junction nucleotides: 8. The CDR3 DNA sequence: TGTGCCAGCAGTGAACGACTAGCTTTCTGGGAGCAGTACTTC. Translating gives CASSERLAFWEQYF.

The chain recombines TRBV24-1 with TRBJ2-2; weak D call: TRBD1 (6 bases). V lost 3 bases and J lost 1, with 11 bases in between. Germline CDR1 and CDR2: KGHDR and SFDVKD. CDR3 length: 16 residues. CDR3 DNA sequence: TGTGCCACCAGTGATAGGGCGACAGGGAACACCGGGGAGCTGTTTTTT. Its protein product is CATSDRATGNTGELFF.

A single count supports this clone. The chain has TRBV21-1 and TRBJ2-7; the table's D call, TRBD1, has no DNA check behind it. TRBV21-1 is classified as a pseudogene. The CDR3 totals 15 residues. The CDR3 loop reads CASGDRGTLSYEQYF. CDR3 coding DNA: TGTGCCAGCGGAGACAGGGGTACCCTCTCCTACGAGCAGTACTTC.

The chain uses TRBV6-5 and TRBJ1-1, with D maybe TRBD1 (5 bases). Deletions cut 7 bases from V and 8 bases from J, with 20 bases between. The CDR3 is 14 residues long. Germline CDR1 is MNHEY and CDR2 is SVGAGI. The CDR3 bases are TGTGCCAGCAAAAAAAATCAGGGAAGGTCCGAAGCTTTCTTT. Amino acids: CASKKNQGRSEAFF.

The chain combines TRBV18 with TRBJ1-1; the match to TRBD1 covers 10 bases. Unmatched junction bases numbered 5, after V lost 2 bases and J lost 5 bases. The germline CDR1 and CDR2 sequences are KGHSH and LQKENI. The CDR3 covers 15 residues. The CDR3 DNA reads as TGTGCCAGCTCACCAGGACAGGGGGAGCTAACTGAAGCTTTCTTT. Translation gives CASSPGQGELTEAFF.